A selection of T cell receptor beta chains follows, all from one sample in a study of T cells after yellow fever vaccination. TCRdb processed the 5' RACE reads anew with MiXCR; each CDR3 protein has one entry. The sample yields approximately 170,000 distinct CDR3 sequences, 11% seen once. The sequenced sample was CD8+ T cells sorted from PBMCs, obtained 15 days after the yellow fever booster vaccination. All receptors come from a man aged 18 to 29 who received the YFV17D yellow fever vaccine. CDR3s include the opening cysteine and the closing phenylalanine or tryptophan. The order of the fields is CDR3 length, V gene, clone size, J gene, D gene, CDR3 DNA, CDR3 protein. A D gene is named only where the DNA matches it firmly. The size of a clone is reported for some rows only, either as once, few or many, or as a class for expanded clones.

len: 12; v_gene: TRBV5-4; abundance: -; j_gene: TRBJ1-6; d_gene: -; CDR3nt: TGTGCCAGCACCATACAGAATTCACCCCTCCACTTT; CDR3aa: CASTIQNSPLHF
len: 14; v_gene: TRBV25-1; abundance: -; j_gene: TRBJ2-7; d_gene: TRBD1; CDR3nt: TGTGCCAGCAGTTTCGGACAGGGGATCTACGAGCAGTACTTC; CDR3aa: CASSFGQGIYEQYF
len: 14; v_gene: TRBV27; abundance: -; j_gene: TRBJ1-1; d_gene: -; CDR3nt: TGTGCCAGCAGTTTCGGGGCGGCGAACACTGAAGCTTTCTTT; CDR3aa: CASSFGAANTEAFF
len: 14; v_gene: TRBV5-1; abundance: few; j_gene: TRBJ1-4; d_gene: TRBD1; CDR3nt: TGCGCCAGCAGACCGGGACAGTTAAATGAAAAACTGTTTTTT; CDR3aa: CASRPGQLNEKLFF
len: 16; v_gene: TRBV7-9; abundance: -; j_gene: TRBJ2-3; d_gene: -; CDR3nt: TGTGCCAGCAGCCCTCGTAACCAGATCAGCACAGATACGCAGTATTTT; CDR3aa: CASSPRNQISTDTQYF
len: 14; v_gene: TRBV7-2; abundance: few; j_gene: TRBJ1-4; d_gene: -; CDR3nt: TGTGCCAGCAGCCCCACCGGGGTGGGTGAAAAACTGTTTTTT; CDR3aa: CASSPTGVGEKLFF
len: 14; v_gene: TRBV7-9; abundance: many; j_gene: TRBJ1-6; d_gene: TRBD1; CDR3nt: TGTGCCAGCAGTCGGACAGGGATGAATTCACCCCTCCACTTT; CDR3aa: CASSRTGMNSPLHF
len: 16; v_gene: TRBV6-5; abundance: few; j_gene: TRBJ2-3; d_gene: -; CDR3nt: TGTGCCAGCAGTTCGCCTTGGGGGGGCGATGCAGATACGCAGTATTTT; CDR3aa: CASSSPWGGDADTQYF
len: 11; v_gene: TRBV6-5; abundance: few; j_gene: TRBJ1-2; d_gene: -; CDR3nt: TGTGCCAGCAGTTTCGGACAGTTCTACACCTTC; CDR3aa: CASSFGQFYTF
len: 14; v_gene: TRBV5-1; abundance: few; j_gene: TRBJ2-3; d_gene: -; CDR3nt: TGCGCCAGCAGCCAGGAATCTAGCACAGATACGCAGTATTTT; CDR3aa: CASSQESSTDTQYF
len: 15; v_gene: TRBV6-5; abundance: few; j_gene: TRBJ1-1; d_gene: TRBD1; CDR3nt: TGTGCCAGCAGTTACGTGGCCCGGCCAGGGGGCGAAGCTTTCTTT; CDR3aa: CASSYVARPGGEAFF
len: 15; v_gene: TRBV27; abundance: few; j_gene: TRBJ1-1; d_gene: TRBD1; CDR3nt: TGTGCCAGCAGTTTATGGTCAGGGGGGAACACTGAAGCTTTCTTT; CDR3aa: CASSLWSGGNTEAFF
len: 18; v_gene: TRBV24-1; abundance: few; j_gene: TRBJ2-7; d_gene: -; CDR3nt: TGTGCCACCAGTGATTTGCTGGGCGTGGAAAAGGGAGCATACGAGCAGTACTTC; CDR3aa: CATSDLLGVEKGAYEQYF
len: 16; v_gene: TRBV12-3/TRBV12-4; abundance: -; j_gene: TRBJ2-2; d_gene: -; CDR3nt: TGTGCCAGCAGCGGACTTCTCTTTGGGGACACCGGGGAGCTGTTTTTT; CDR3aa: CASSGLLFGDTGELFF
len: 14; v_gene: TRBV9; abundance: -; j_gene: TRBJ2-5; d_gene: -; CDR3nt: TGTGCCAGCAGCGTAGCTGAAGGGGAGGAGACCCAGTACTTC; CDR3aa: CASSVAEGEETQYF
len: 14; v_gene: TRBV10-3; abundance: many; j_gene: TRBJ2-5; d_gene: -; CDR3nt: TGTGCCATCAGTGAGTCTTTGGAGGGAGAGACCCAGTACTTC; CDR3aa: CAISESLEGETQYF
len: 15; v_gene: TRBV6-2/TRBV6-3; abundance: -; j_gene: TRBJ2-5; d_gene: TRBD2; CDR3nt: TGTGCCAGCAGTTACGTTAGCGGGGGCGGCGAGACCCAGTACTTC; CDR3aa: CASSYVSGGGETQYF
len: 14; v_gene: TRBV5-6; abundance: -; j_gene: TRBJ2-7; d_gene: -; CDR3nt: TGTGCCAGCAGCAAGGGCCCTCGACTCCACGAGCAGTACTTC; CDR3aa: CASSKGPRLHEQYF
len: 15; v_gene: TRBV4-3; abundance: -; j_gene: TRBJ2-5; d_gene: TRBD2; CDR3nt: TGCGCCAGCAGCCGGGGACTAGCGGATCAAGAGACCCAGTACTTC; CDR3aa: CASSRGLADQETQYF
len: 16; v_gene: TRBV6-5; abundance: once; j_gene: TRBJ2-2; d_gene: TRBD2; CDR3nt: TGTGCCAGCAGTTGGAGGACTAGCGGGGGGGCCGGGGAGCTGTTTTTT; CDR3aa: CASSWRTSGGAGELFF
len: 15; v_gene: TRBV7-9; abundance: few; j_gene: TRBJ1-5; d_gene: TRBD1; CDR3nt: TGTGCCAGCAGCTTCACAGGGGCTGAATATCAGCCCCAGCATTTT; CDR3aa: CASSFTGAEYQPQHF
len: 14; v_gene: TRBV9; abundance: -; j_gene: TRBJ1-4; d_gene: -; CDR3nt: TGTGCCAGCAGCGTAGGCCAGGGTAATGAAAAACTGTTTTTT; CDR3aa: CASSVGQGNEKLFF
len: 12; v_gene: TRBV30; abundance: -; j_gene: TRBJ1-1; d_gene: -; CDR3nt: TGTGCCTGGAGCGGGGCCCACATTATGACAGTCTTT; CDR3aa: CAWSGAHIMTVF
len: 15; v_gene: TRBV2; abundance: many; j_gene: TRBJ2-7; d_gene: -; CDR3nt: TGTGCCAGCAGTGAAGAGGGGGGCGACCGCTACGAGCAGTACTTC; CDR3aa: CASSEEGGDRYEQYF
len: 14; v_gene: TRBV9; abundance: few; j_gene: TRBJ2-3; d_gene: -; CDR3nt: TGTGCCAGCAGCGTAGCAGTGAGCACAGATACGCAGTATTTT; CDR3aa: CASSVAVSTDTQYF
len: 11; v_gene: TRBV20-1; abundance: few; j_gene: TRBJ1-1; d_gene: -; CDR3nt: TGCAGTGCCCCGATAGGATTTGAAGCTTTCTTT; CDR3aa: CSAPIGFEAFF
len: 15; v_gene: TRBV3-1; abundance: -; j_gene: TRBJ2-7; d_gene: -; CDR3nt: TGTGCCAGCAGCCCCGGACAGATCGGCTCCTACGAGCAGTACTTC; CDR3aa: CASSPGQIGSYEQYF
len: 16; v_gene: TRBV7-6; abundance: -; j_gene: TRBJ2-3; d_gene: TRBD2; CDR3nt: TGTGCCAGCAGCTTCGCCGGGACTAGTGGCACAGATACGCAGTATTTT; CDR3aa: CASSFAGTSGTDTQYF
len: 16; v_gene: TRBV7-8; abundance: -; j_gene: TRBJ1-5; d_gene: -; CDR3nt: TGTGCCAGCAGCCTTGGGGACCCACGGGGGGATGGGCCCCAGCATTTT; CDR3aa: CASSLGDPRGDGPQHF
len: 15; v_gene: TRBV12-3/TRBV12-4; abundance: many; j_gene: TRBJ1-1; d_gene: TRBD1; CDR3nt: TGTGCCAGCAGTTTGGCGGACAGGTCGAACACTGAAGCTTTCTTT; CDR3aa: CASSLADRSNTEAFF
len: 12; v_gene: TRBV7-9; abundance: few; j_gene: TRBJ2-7; d_gene: -; CDR3nt: TGTGCCAGCAGCTCCCGGCCCTACGAGCAGTACTTC; CDR3aa: CASSSRPYEQYF
len: 15; v_gene: TRBV6-1; abundance: -; j_gene: TRBJ1-5; d_gene: -; CDR3nt: TGTGCCAGCAGCCCGGACGGTGCTAGCAATCAGCCCCAGCATTTT; CDR3aa: CASSPDGASNQPQHF
len: 18; v_gene: TRBV3-1; abundance: -; j_gene: TRBJ2-7; d_gene: TRBD2; CDR3nt: TGTGCCAGCAGCCAAGGAGTCGGACGGGGGGGCACCCCCTACGAGCAGTACTTC; CDR3aa: CASSQGVGRGGTPYEQYF
len: 15; v_gene: TRBV7-9; abundance: few; j_gene: TRBJ2-1; d_gene: -; CDR3nt: TGTGCCAGCAGCTTGCGGACCGAAGTTTACAATGAGCAGTTCTTC; CDR3aa: CASSLRTEVYNEQFF
len: 16; v_gene: TRBV5-1; abundance: few; j_gene: TRBJ2-2; d_gene: TRBD1; CDR3nt: TGCGCCAGCAGCGACCACCGGGACAGGGGGCCCGGGGAGCTGTTTTTT; CDR3aa: CASSDHRDRGPGELFF
len: 15; v_gene: TRBV7-9; abundance: many; j_gene: TRBJ2-7; d_gene: -; CDR3nt: TGTGCCAGCAGCCCACCTGGGGGAGCCCACTACGAGCAGTACTTC; CDR3aa: CASSPPGGAHYEQYF
len: 13; v_gene: TRBV11-2; abundance: many; j_gene: TRBJ2-5; d_gene: -; CDR3nt: TGTGCCAGCACCTCATGGGCCCAAGAGACCCAGTACTTC; CDR3aa: CASTSWAQETQYF
len: 15; v_gene: TRBV27; abundance: few; j_gene: TRBJ2-3; d_gene: TRBD2; CDR3nt: TGTGCCAGCAGGGGACTAGCGTCGAGCACAGATACGCAGTATTTT; CDR3aa: CASRGLASSTDTQYF
len: 16; v_gene: TRBV4-1; abundance: -; j_gene: TRBJ1-3; d_gene: -; CDR3nt: TGCGCCAGCAGCCAGCCGACCGAGTGGGTTGGAAACACCATATATTTT; CDR3aa: CASSQPTEWVGNTIYF
len: 14; v_gene: TRBV14; abundance: few; j_gene: TRBJ2-1; d_gene: -; CDR3nt: TGTGCCAGCAGCCAAGAACCGGAGACATACGGGCAGTTCTTC; CDR3aa: CASSQEPETYGQFF
len: 16; v_gene: TRBV28; abundance: -; j_gene: TRBJ2-4; d_gene: -; CDR3nt: TGTGCCAGCAGTTTACAGGGGAGACTATCCAAAAACATTCAGTACTTC; CDR3aa: CASSLQGRLSKNIQYF
len: 14; v_gene: TRBV5-4; abundance: many; j_gene: TRBJ1-1; d_gene: -; CDR3nt: TGTGCCAGCAGCCCCACCGGGGGGTACACTGAAGCTTTCTTT; CDR3aa: CASSPTGGYTEAFF
len: 14; v_gene: TRBV7-2; abundance: few; j_gene: TRBJ1-6; d_gene: -; CDR3nt: TGTGCCAGCAGCTTATCCATGACCCAGTCACCCCTCCACTTT; CDR3aa: CASSLSMTQSPLHF
len: 15; v_gene: TRBV7-6; abundance: many; j_gene: TRBJ1-5; d_gene: -; CDR3nt: TGTGCCAGCACACCAGGTCAGGGCTCGAATCAGCCCCAGCATTTT; CDR3aa: CASTPGQGSNQPQHF
len: 15; v_gene: TRBV4-1; abundance: few; j_gene: TRBJ1-1; d_gene: TRBD1; CDR3nt: TGCGCCAGCAGCCAAATGGGACAGGGGCTCCCTGAAGCTTTCTTT; CDR3aa: CASSQMGQGLPEAFF
len: 14; v_gene: TRBV7-6; abundance: few; j_gene: TRBJ2-7; d_gene: -; CDR3nt: TGTGCCAGCAGCTTAAATTTGGCTGGGGCCGAGCAGTACTTC; CDR3aa: CASSLNLAGAEQYF
len: 14; v_gene: TRBV14; abundance: few; j_gene: TRBJ2-1; d_gene: TRBD2; CDR3nt: TGTGCCAGCAGTCTTCCGGGACTAGCCAATGAGCAGTTCTTC; CDR3aa: CASSLPGLANEQFF
len: 17; v_gene: TRBV7-9; abundance: few; j_gene: TRBJ2-3; d_gene: -; CDR3nt: TGTGCCAGCAGCCCGCCCCTAGGCGATCAGGATGGAGATACGCAGTATTTT; CDR3aa: CASSPPLGDQDGDTQYF
len: 17; v_gene: TRBV7-2; abundance: -; j_gene: TRBJ2-1; d_gene: -; CDR3nt: TGTGCCAGCAGCCAAGGGCCTACCGGGAGCTCCTACAATGAGCAGTTCTTC; CDR3aa: CASSQGPTGSSYNEQFF
len: 15; v_gene: TRBV7-8; abundance: many; j_gene: TRBJ2-7; d_gene: -; CDR3nt: TGTGCCAGCAGCTTAGGGGTACTTAGCTCCTACGAGCAGTACTTC; CDR3aa: CASSLGVLSSYEQYF
len: 14; v_gene: TRBV7-9; abundance: -; j_gene: TRBJ2-1; d_gene: -; CDR3nt: TGTGCCAGCAGACCTCGACAGGACTCGAATGAGCAGTTCTTC; CDR3aa: CASRPRQDSNEQFF
len: 14; v_gene: TRBV11-2; abundance: many; j_gene: TRBJ2-7; d_gene: TRBD2; CDR3nt: TGTGCCAGCAGCCAAAGCGGGGCGCCCTACGAGCAGTACTTC; CDR3aa: CASSQSGAPYEQYF
len: 11; v_gene: TRBV28; abundance: few; j_gene: TRBJ1-4; d_gene: -; CDR3nt: TGTGCCAGCAGTCCCTCGGTCGAGCCCGTTTTT; CDR3aa: CASSPSVEPVF
len: 15; v_gene: TRBV6-1; abundance: -; j_gene: TRBJ2-6; d_gene: TRBD1; CDR3nt: TGTGCCACCACCCCAACAGGGGCTGGGGCCAACGTCCTGACTTTC; CDR3aa: CATTPTGAGANVLTF